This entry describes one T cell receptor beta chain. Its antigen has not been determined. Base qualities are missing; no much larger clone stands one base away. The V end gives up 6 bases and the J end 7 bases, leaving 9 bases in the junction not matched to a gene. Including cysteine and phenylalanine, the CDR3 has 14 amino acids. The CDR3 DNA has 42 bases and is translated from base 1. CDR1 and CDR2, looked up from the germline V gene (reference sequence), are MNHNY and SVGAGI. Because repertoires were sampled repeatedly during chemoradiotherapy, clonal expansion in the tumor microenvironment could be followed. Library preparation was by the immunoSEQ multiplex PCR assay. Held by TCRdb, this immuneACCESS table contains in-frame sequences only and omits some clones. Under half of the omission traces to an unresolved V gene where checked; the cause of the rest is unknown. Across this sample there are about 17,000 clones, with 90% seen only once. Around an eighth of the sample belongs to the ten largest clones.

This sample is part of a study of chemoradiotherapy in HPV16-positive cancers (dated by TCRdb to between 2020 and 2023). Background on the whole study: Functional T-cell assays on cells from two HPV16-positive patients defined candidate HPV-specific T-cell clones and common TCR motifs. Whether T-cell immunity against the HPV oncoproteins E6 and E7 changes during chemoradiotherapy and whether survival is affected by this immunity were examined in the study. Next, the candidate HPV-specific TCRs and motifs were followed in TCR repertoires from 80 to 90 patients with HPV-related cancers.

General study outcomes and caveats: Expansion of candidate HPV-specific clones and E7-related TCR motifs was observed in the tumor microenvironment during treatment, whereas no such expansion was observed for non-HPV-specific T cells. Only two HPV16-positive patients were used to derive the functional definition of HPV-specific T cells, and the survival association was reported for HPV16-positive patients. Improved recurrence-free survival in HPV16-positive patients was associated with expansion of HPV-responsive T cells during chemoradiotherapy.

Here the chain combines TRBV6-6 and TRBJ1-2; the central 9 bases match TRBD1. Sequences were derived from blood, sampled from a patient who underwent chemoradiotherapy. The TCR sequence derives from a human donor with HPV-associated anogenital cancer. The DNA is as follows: TGTGCCAGCAGGGAAGGACAGGGGATACCTGGCTACACCTTC. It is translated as CASREGQGIPGYTF.